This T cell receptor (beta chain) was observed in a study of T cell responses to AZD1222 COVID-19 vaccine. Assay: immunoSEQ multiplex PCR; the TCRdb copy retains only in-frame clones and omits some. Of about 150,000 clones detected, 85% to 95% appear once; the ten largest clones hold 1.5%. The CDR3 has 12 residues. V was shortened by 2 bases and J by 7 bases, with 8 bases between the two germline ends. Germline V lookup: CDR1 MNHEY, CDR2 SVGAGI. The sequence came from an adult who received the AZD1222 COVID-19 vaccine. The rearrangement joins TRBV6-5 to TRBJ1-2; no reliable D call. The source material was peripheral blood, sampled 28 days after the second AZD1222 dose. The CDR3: CASSYTVCGYTF. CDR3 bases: TGTGCCAGCAGTTACACGGTCTGTGGCTACACCTTC.